These 9 T cell receptor delta chains share one sample of origin, sequenced in a study of γδ T cells in repeated Plasmodium falciparum infection. TCRdb re-identified clones in the multiplex PCR reads via CATT. The sample shows 50,000 to 55,000 delta-chain clones, roughly 1.9% of them seen only once. Vgamma9/Vdelta2+ and Vdelta2-negative gammadelta T cells were flow-sorted from PBMC for bulk sequencing. The sample taken for sequencing was gamma-delta T cells from blood. The receptors come from a pool of human donors (malaria-infected and uninfected, not separated).

This clone was observed a handful of times. TCRdb's entry gives the protein of a much larger clone, which mismatches this DNA's translation at residue 21, likely from a read error; the protein reported here is translated from the DNA. The gene calls are TRDV1 and TRDJ1; 10 nucleotides line up with TRDD3. TCRdb supplies no J gene; here it was assigned by aligning the nucleotide sequence to germline. Germline CDR1 and CDR2: TSWWSYY and QGS. This CDR3 has 24 amino acids. In DNA, the CDR3 is TGTGCTCTTGGGGAACCGGGTAAGCTTCCTCAAACGTACTGGGGGATTAGGGGCACCGATAGACTCATCTTT. It is translated as CALGEPGKLPQTYWGIRGTDRLIF.

In this sample, this clone turned up a few times. The mismatch at residue 7 between this DNA's translation and the TCRdb protein of a much larger clone likely reflects a read error; the protein shown is translated from the DNA. The V and J genes are TRDV2 and TRDJ1, with D uncertain. The V and J ends lost 3 bases and 4 bases respectively, with 17 bases between them. Germline CDR1 GEAIGNYY, CDR2 EKD. This CDR3 spans 15 amino acids. CDR3 amino acids: CACDPLSAGDDKLIF. Written as DNA, the CDR3 is TGTGCCTGTGACCCCCTGAGTGCGGGAGACGATAAACTCATCTTT.

This clone showed up just a few times. A read error is the likely source, as a far larger clone sits one nucleotide away. Other DNA sequences of this sample code for an identical CDR3. V is TRDV1 and J is TRDJ1; 10 positions agree with TRDD3. The J gene, left out of TCRdb, was set here by checking the DNA against germline. This CDR3 comprises 20 residues. Germline values: CDR1 TSWWSYY, CDR2 QGS. The ends lost 1 base at V and 0 bases at J; junction bases unmatched: 14. The CDR3 loop reads CALGEHGYLYWGIHTDKLIF. DNA for the CDR3: TGTGCTCTTGGGGAACACGGCTACTTGTACTGGGGGATTCACACCGATAAACTCATCTTT.

Comment on this clone: The protein given by TCRdb reflects a much larger clone and differs at residue 7 from this DNA's translation, likely from a read error; the protein shown is the DNA's translation. The gene calls are TRDV1 and TRDJ1, with D perhaps assigned TRDD2 or TRDD3 (7 bases each). The J gene was missing in TCRdb and was found by matching the end of the DNA to germline. V lost 3 bases and J 4 bases, leaving 39 bases between the germline ends. CDR3 size: 23 residues. Germline values: CDR1 TSWWSYY, CDR2 QGS. The CDR3 DNA follows: TGTGCTCTTGGGGACACCTTTCAGTTTTCCTACGTCCGGGGGATCGTAACTTACGATAAACTCATCTTT. Residues: CALGDTFQFSYVRGIVTYDKLIF.

This clone showed up just a few times. This could be a read error, since a much larger clone is one nucleotide away. The chain employs TRDV1 and TRDJ1; possible D gene TRDD3, 5 bases. No J segment appears in TCRdb, so it was assigned here by matching the sequence to germline. The germline gives CDR1 TSWWSYY, CDR2 QGS. This CDR3 contains 26 residues. The DNA for the CDR3 is TGTGCTATTGGGGAACGGGACAACGGACCTAAGGTCTTTCTGTTTCCCCCACACGTAGAGACCGATAAACTCATCTTT. As protein: CAIGERDNGPKVFLFPPHVETDKLIF.

Note on this clone: TCRdb records a much larger clone's protein for this DNA, with a difference at residue 16 that likely arises from a read error; the protein given is the translation of the DNA. This chain links TRDV1 with TRDJ1; either TRDD2 or TRDD3 may fit D (6 bases each). From germline, CDR1 is TSWWSYY and CDR2 QGS. The CDR3 has 25 residues. Between the trimmed V and J ends, which lost 5 bases and 0 bases, there was a span of 43 bases. The CDR3 nucleotides are TGTGCTCTTGGGCGTCGTAGGCCTTTCCTAATGTTGGTTACTGGGAGACCGCTGTACACCGATAAACTCATCTTT. Its translation is CALGRRRPFLMLVTGRPLYTDKLIF.

Only a few counts were recorded for this clone. This DNA's translation and the protein TCRdb lists, from a much larger clone, do not match at residue 17, likely due to a read error; the protein shown is translated from the DNA. CDR3 sequence: CALGEHTPSLPTRDTPSKLIF. CDR3 sequence (DNA): TGTGCTCTTGGGGAACACACGCCGAGTCTTCCTACGAGGGATACGCCTAGCAAACTCATCTTT. This chain links TRDV1 with TRDJ1; D possibly matches TRDD2 or TRDD3 (8 bases each). TCRdb does not report a J gene; here it was assigned by matching the DNA to germline references. V was clipped by 1 base and J by 8 bases, with 35 bases between them. CDR1 is TSWWSYY, CDR2 QGS, per germline. The CDR3 runs 21 residues.

This clone was detected only a few times. A single base separates this from a much larger clone, so it may be a read error. This chain uses TRDV2 with TRDJ1; no reliable D call. TCRdb carries no J gene annotation; the J gene was assigned here by matching the DNA with germline. The ends were cut back, 6 bases at V and 7 bases at J, with 5 bases in the middle. This CDR3 has 9 residues. CDR1 GEAIGNYY and CDR2 EKD come from the germline V gene. CDR3 loop: CACSGKLIF. The DNA for the CDR3 is TGTGCCTGTAGCGGTAAACTCATCTTT.

Points on this clone: TCRdb lists the protein of a much larger clone for this DNA, which differs at residue 4, so this is likely a read error; the protein given here is translated from the DNA itself. The J gene is TRDJ1, the V gene TRDV3; D remains unclear. Deletions cut 2 bases from V and 2 bases from J, with 18 bases between. Germline CDR1 and CDR2: TVYSNPD and GDNSRS (reference sequence). The CDR3 covers 15 residues. The CDR3 nucleotides read TGTGCCTTTGTCCGTGAGGGCCCTGGAACCGATAAACTCATCTTT. Translated, it gives CAFVREGPGTDKLIF.